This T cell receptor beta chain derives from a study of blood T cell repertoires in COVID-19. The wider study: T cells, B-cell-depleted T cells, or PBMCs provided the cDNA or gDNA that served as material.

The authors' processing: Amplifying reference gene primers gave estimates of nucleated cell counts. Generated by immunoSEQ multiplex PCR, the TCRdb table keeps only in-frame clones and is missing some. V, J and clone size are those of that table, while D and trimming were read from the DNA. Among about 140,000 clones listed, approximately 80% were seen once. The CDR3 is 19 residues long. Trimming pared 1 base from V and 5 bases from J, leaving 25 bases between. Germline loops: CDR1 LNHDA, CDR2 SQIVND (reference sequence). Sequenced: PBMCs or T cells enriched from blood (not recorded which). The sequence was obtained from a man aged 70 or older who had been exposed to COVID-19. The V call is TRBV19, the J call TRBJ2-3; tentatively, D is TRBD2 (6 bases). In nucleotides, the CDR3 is TGTGCCAGTAGTATAGGACTAGTTAAGTCTCGGAAAGTTAGAGATACGCAGTATTTT. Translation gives CASSIGLVKSRKVRDTQYF.